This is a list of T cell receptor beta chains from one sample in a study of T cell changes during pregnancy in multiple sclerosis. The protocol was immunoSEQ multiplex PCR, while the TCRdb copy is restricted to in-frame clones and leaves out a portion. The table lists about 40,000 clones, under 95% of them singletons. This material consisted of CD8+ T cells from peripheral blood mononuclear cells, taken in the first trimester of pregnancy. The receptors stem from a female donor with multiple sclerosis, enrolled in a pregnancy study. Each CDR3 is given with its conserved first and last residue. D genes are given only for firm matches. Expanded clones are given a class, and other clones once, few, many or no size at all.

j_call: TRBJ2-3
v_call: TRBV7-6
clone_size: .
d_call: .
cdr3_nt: TGTGCCAGCAGCTCCCCCTCTGAGCGGGGCACAGATACGCAGTATTTT
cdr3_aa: CASSSPSERGTDTQYF

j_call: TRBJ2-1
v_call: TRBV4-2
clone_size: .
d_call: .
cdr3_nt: TGTGCCAGCAGCCAAGATGGGGGGGCGGGCAATGAGCAGTTCTTC
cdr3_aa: CASSQDGGAGNEQFF

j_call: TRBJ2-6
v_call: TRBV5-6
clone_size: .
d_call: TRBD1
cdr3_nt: TGTGCCAGCAGCCCGTGGGGTTTGAGGGGGCCCGCAGGGGCCAACGTCCTGACTTTC
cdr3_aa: CASSPWGLRGPAGANVLTF

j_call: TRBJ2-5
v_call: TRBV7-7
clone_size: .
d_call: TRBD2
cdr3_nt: TGTGCTAGCAGCCCAGCGGGGGAAGGGGAGACCCAGTACTTC
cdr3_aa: CASSPAGEGETQYF

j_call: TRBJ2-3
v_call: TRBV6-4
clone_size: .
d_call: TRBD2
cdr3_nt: TGTGCCAGCAGTGACTCTGGGACTAGCAGCACAGATACGCAGTATTTT
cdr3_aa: CASSDSGTSSTDTQYF

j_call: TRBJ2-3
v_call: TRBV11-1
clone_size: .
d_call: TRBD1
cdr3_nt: TGTGCCAGCAGCTCAGACCCACAGGGGCCCGGGGACGATACGCAGTATTTT
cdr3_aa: CASSSDPQGPGDDTQYF

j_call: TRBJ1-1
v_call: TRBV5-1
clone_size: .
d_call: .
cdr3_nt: TGCGCCAGCAGCTGGCAGGGGTTGAACACTGAAGCTTTCTTT
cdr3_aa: CASSWQGLNTEAFF

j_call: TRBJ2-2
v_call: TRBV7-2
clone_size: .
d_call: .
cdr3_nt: TGTGCCAGCAGCGAAGGCACCCAGGGAGGAGCCGGGGAGCTGTTTTTT
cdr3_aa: CASSEGTQGGAGELFF

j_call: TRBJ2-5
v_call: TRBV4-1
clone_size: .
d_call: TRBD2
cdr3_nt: TGCGCCAGCAGCCAAGCCCCAGCGGGGGGGGAAGAGACCCAGTACTTC
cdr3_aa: CASSQAPAGGEETQYF

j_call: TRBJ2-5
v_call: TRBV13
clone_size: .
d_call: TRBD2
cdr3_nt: TGTGCCAGCAGCCTTGGGCGGGGGGGTCGAGAGACCCAGTACTTC
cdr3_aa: CASSLGRGGRETQYF

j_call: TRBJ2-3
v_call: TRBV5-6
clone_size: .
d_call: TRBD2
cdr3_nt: TGTGCCAGCAGCTTGCTGCCCGGACTAGCGGGGGGTAGCACAGATACGCAGTATTTT
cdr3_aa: CASSLLPGLAGGSTDTQYF

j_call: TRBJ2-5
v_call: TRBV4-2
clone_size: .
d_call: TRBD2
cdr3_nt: TGTGCCAGCAGCCAAGATCTGGCTAGCGGGGGCCAAGAGACCCAGTACTTC
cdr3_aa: CASSQDLASGGQETQYF

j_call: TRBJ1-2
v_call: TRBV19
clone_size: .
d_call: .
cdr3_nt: TGTGCCAGTAGTGTACGGGACACGGTTGACGGATATGGCTACACCTTC
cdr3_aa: CASSVRDTVDGYGYTF

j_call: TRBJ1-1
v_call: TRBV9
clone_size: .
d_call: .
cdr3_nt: TGTGCCAGCAGCGTAGTTGGGGCTTCTAACACTGAAGCTTTCTTT
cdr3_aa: CASSVVGASNTEAFF

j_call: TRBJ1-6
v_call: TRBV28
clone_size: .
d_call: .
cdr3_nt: TGTGCCAGCAGTGGGGATGGGGCGCTTTCACCCCTCCACTTT
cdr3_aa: CASSGDGALSPLHF

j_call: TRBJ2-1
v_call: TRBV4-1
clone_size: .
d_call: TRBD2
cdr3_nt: TGCGCCAGCAGCCCTGTAGCGGGGGGGTTATACAATGAGCAGTTCTTC
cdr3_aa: CASSPVAGGLYNEQFF

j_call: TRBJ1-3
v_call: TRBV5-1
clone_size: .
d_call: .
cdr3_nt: TGCGCCAGCAGCCCGCGGGGAAACACCATATATTTT
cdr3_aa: CASSPRGNTIYF

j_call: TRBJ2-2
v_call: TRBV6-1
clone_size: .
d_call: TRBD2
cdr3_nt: TGTGCCAGCAGTCGTTCGGGGGGGGACACCGGGGAGCTGTTTTTT
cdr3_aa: CASSRSGGDTGELFF

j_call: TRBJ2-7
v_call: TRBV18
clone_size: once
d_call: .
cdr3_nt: TGTGCCAGCTCAGAGGCGTCCTACGAGCAGTACTTC
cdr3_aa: CASSEASYEQYF

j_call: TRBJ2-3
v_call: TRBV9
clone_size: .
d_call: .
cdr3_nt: TGTGCCAGCAGCAGCTACACAGATACGCAGTATTTT
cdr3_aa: CASSSYTDTQYF

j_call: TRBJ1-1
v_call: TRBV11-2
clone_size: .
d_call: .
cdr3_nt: TGTGCCAGCAGCTCAGGGAACACTGAAGCTTTCTTT
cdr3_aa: CASSSGNTEAFF

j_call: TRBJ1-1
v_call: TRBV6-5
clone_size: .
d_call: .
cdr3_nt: TGTGCCAGCAGTTACTCGTTCGGGAACACTGAAGCTTTCTTT
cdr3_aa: CASSYSFGNTEAFF

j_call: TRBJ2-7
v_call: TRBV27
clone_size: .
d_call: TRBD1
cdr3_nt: TGTGCCAGCAGTTCCGGACAGGGGGCGCTCTACGAGCAGTACTTC
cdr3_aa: CASSSGQGALYEQYF

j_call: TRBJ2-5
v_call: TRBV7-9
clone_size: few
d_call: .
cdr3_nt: TGTGCCAGCAGCTTAGAAGGGTCCACCCAGGGTTTCGTCGAGACCCAGTACTTC
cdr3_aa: CASSLEGSTQGFVETQYF

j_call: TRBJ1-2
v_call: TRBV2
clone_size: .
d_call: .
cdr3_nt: TGTGCCAGCAGTGACGTCGCGCAGGGCTATGGCTACACCTTC
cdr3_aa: CASSDVAQGYGYTF

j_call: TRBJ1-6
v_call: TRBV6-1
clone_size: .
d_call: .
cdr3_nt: TGTGCCAGCAGTGAACTGGCAGGCTATAATTCACCCCTCCACTTT
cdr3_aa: CASSELAGYNSPLHF

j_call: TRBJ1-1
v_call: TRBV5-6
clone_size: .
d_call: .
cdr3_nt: TGTGCCAGCAGCCTGCCAGGAAGCACTGAAGCTTTCTTT
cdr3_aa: CASSLPGSTEAFF

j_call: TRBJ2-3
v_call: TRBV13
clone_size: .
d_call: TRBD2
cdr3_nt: TGTGCCAGCAGCTTAGGTAGCGGGGGAACCACAGATACGCAGTATTTT
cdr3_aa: CASSLGSGGTTDTQYF

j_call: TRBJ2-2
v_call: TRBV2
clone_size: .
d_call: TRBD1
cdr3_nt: TGTGCCAGCAGTGAAGTAGGGGGCGCCTCGTTAGGGGAGCTGTTTTTT
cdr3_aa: CASSEVGGASLGELFF

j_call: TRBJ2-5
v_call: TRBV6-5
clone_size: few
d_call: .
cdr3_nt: TGTGCCAGCAGTTACACCGAAAGAGGGGAGACCCAGTACTTC
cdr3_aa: CASSYTERGETQYF

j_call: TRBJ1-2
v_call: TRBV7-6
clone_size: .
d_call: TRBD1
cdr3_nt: TGTGCCAGCAGCTTAACCGAACCAGGGGGCGATTGGTTTGGCTACACCTTC
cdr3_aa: CASSLTEPGGDWFGYTF

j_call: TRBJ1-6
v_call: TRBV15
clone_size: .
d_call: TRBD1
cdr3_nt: TGTGCCACCAGCAGCCCCGGGACAGGCGACGGAAGGGGTTCACCCCTCCACTTT
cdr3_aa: CATSSPGTGDGRGSPLHF

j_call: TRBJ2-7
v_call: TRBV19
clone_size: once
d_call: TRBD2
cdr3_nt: TGTGCCAGTAGTATAGGACTAGCGGTATCCTACGAGCAGTACTTC
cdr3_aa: CASSIGLAVSYEQYF

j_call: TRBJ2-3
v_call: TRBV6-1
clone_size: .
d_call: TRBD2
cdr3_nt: TGTGCCAGCAGAGAGACTAGCGAATTCACAGATACGCAGTATTTT
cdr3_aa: CASRETSEFTDTQYF

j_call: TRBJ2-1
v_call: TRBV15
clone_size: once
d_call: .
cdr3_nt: TGTGCCACCAGCCGAATGCCCGACTCGTATAATGAGCAGTTCTTC
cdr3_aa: CATSRMPDSYNEQFF

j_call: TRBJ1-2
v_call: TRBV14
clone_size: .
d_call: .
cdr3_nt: TGTGCCAGCAGCCAAGTCGACGGACAGAGTCTTAACTATGGCTACACCTTC
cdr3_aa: CASSQVDGQSLNYGYTF

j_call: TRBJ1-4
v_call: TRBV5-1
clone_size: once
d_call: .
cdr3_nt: TGCGCCAGCAGCCCCCAGACAACTAATGAAAAACTGTTTTTT
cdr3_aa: CASSPQTTNEKLFF

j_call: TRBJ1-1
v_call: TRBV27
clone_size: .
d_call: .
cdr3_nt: TGTGCCAGCACAGGAAAGGGGACTGAAGCTTTCTTT
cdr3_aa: CASTGKGTEAFF

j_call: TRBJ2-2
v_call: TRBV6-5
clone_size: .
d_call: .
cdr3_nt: TGTGCCAGCAGTTCTCGGGACACCGGGGAGCTGTTTTTT
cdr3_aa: CASSSRDTGELFF

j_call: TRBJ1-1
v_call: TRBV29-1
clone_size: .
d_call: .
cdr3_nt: TGCAGCGTTGTAGGGGCTGAAGCTTTCTTT
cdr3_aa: CSVVGAEAFF